The clone carrying this TCR beta chain was counted ten times or more. The target antigen is unknown. Constant-segment-primed 5'RACE gave TCR alpha and TCR beta cDNA libraries with sample barcodes and UMIs. One entry per CDR3 protein results from TCRdb running MiXCR on the 5' RACE reads. The sample lists 410,000 or so distinct CDR3 sequences; about 22% were seen once. These data originate in a study of T-cell memory formation after mild COVID-19. Study outcomes and limitations: Second-wave clones reaching peak frequency on day 37 lacked confirmed SARS-CoV-2 specificity.

Trimming at V came to 0 bases and at J to 5 bases, leaving 5 bases not matched to a gene. CDR1 and CDR2 from the germline V gene are SGHRS and YFSETQ. The CDR3 is made up of 15 amino acids. This clonotype originated in an adult woman who had mild COVID-19 (a few samples of this study predate the infection). Cell type and time point are not known. The chain couples TRBV5-1 to TRBJ2-1, with 7 bases matching TRBD1. The source material was PBMCs or a T cell subset sorted from them (not recorded which). The CDR3 coding sequence is TGCGCCAGCAGCTTGGCTGGGACAGTGAACAATGAGCAGTTCTTC. Its translation is CASSLAGTVNNEQFF.